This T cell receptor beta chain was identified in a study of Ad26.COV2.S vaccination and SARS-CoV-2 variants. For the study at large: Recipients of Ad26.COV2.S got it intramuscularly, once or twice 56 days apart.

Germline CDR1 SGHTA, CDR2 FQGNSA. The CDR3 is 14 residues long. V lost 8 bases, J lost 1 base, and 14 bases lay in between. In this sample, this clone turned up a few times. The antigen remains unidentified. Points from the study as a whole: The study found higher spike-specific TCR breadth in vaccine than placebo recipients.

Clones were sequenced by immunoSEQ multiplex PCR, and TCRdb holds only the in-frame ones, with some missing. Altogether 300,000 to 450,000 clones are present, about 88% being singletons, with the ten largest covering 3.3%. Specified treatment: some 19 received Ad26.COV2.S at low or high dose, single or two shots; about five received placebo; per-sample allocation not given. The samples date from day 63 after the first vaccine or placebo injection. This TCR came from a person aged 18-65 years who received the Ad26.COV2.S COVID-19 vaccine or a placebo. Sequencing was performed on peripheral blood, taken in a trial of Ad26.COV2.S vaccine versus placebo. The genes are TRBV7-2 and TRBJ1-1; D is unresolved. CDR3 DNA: TGTGCCAGCCGGTCCCGGGTACCGAACACTGAAGCTTTCTTT. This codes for CASRSRVPNTEAFF. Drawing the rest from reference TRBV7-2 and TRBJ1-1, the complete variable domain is GAGVSQSPSNKVTEKGKDVELRCDPISGHTALYWYRQSLGQGLEFLIYFQGNSAPDKSGLPSDRFSAERTGGSVSTLTIQRTQQEDSAVYLCASRSRVPNTEAFFGQGTRLTVV.